This T cell receptor beta chain is from a study of cytomegalovirus exposure and HLA in healthy donors. Both 60 Vbeta primers and 13 Jbeta primers went into the PCR. The method was immunoSEQ multiplex PCR; TCRdb's version includes in-frame clones alone and lacks a portion of them. The sample comprises about 160,000 clones, approximately 72% of which are singletons, and roughly 7.1% rests with the top ten. This clone was seen a handful of times. The germline V gene has CDR1 LGHNT and CDR2 FRNRAP. The CDR3 loop spans 16 amino acids. The V gene lost 0 bases and the J gene lost 6 bases, with 18 bases spanning the gap.

The chain joins TRBV12-5 to TRBJ2-7; tentatively, D is TRBD2 (7 bases). The sequencing input was PBMCs. The sequence was collected from a man aged 35 to 55 in good health and CMV-seropositive. The CDR3 here is CASGLVLGGRKSEQYF. CDR3 coding DNA: TGTGCTAGTGGTTTGGTACTCGGGGGGCGCAAGTCCGAGCAGTACTTC.